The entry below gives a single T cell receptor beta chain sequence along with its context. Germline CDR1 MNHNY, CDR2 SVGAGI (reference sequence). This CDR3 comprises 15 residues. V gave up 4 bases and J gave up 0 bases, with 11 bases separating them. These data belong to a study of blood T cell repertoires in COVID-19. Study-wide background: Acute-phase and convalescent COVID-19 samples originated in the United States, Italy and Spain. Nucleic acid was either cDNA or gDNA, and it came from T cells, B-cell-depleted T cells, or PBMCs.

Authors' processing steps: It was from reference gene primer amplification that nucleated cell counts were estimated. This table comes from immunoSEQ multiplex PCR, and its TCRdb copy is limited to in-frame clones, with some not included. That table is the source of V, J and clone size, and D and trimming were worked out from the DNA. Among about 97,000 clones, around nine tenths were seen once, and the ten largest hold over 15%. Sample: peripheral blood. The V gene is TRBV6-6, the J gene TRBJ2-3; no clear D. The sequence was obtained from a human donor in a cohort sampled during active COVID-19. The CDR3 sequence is CASSLKTRSTDTQYF. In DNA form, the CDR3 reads TGTGCCAGCAGTTTAAAGACGCGGAGCACAGATACGCAGTATTTT.